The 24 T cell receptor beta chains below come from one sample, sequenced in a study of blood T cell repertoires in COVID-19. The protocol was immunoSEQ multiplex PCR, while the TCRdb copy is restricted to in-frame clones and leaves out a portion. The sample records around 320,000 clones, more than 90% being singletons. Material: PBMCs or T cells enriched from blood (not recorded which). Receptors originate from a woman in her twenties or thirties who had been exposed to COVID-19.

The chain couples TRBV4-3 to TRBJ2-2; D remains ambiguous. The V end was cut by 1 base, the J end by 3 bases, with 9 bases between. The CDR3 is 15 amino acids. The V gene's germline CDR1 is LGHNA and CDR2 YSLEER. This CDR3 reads CASSQVSVDTGELFF. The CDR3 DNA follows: TGCGCCAGCAGCCAAGTATCCGTAGACACCGGGGAGCTGTTTTTT.

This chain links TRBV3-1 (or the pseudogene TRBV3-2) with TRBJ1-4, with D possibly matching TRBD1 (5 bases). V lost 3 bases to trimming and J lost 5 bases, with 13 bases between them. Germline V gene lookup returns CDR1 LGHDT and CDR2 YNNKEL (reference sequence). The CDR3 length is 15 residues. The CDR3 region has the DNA TGTGCCAGCAGCCAGACAGCCAATCGAAATGAAAAACTGTTTTTT. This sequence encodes CASSQTANRNEKLFF.

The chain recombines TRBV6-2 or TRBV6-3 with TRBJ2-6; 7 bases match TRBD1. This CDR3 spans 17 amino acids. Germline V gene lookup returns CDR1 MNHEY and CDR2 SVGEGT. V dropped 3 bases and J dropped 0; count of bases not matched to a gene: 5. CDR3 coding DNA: TGTGCCAGCAGTTATGACAGGGCCCTCTCTGGGGCCAACGTCCTGACTTTC. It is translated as CASSYDRALSGANVLTF.

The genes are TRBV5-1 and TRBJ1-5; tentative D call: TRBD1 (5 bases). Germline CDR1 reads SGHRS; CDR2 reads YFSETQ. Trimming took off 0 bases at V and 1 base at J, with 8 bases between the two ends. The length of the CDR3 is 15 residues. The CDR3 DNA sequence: TGCGCCAGCAGCTTGGGTCCAGGGAGCAATCAGCCCCAGCATTTT. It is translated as CASSLGPGSNQPQHF.

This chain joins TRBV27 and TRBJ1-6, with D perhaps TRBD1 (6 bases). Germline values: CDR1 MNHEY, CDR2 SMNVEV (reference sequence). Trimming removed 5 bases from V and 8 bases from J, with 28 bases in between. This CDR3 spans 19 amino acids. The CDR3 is CASSPVRPQGPVMDSPLHF. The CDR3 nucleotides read TGTGCCAGCAGTCCGGTAAGGCCACAGGGACCCGTTATGGATTCACCCCTCCACTTT.

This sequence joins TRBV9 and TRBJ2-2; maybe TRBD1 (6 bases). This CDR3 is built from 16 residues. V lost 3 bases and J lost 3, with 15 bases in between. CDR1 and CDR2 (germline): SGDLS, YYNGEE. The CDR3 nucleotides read TGTGCCAGCAGCGACCGGGACAAGGGACACACCGGGGAGCTGTTTTTT. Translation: CASSDRDKGHTGELFF. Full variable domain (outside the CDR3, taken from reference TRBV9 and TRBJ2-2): DSGVTQTPKHLITATGQRVTLRCSPRSGDLSVYWYQQSLDQGLQFLIQYYNGEERAKGNILERFSAQQFPDLHSELNLSSLELGDSALYFCASSDRDKGHTGELFFGEGSRLTVL.

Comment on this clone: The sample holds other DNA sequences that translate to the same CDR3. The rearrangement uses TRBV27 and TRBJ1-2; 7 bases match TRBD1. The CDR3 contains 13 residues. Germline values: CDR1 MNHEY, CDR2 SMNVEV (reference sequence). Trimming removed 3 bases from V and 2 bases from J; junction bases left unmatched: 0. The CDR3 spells CASSLTGNYGYTF. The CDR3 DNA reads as TGTGCCAGCAGTTTGACAGGGAACTATGGCTACACCTTC.

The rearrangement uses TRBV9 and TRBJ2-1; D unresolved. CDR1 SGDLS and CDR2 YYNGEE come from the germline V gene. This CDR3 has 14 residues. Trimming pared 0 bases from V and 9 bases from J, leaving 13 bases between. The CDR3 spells CASSVAPPPGEQFF. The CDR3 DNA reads TGTGCCAGCAGCGTAGCCCCTCCCCCCGGTGAGCAGTTCTTC.

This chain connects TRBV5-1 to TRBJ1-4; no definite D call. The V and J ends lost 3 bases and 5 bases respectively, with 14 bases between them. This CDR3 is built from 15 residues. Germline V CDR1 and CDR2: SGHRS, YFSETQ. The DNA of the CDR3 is TGCGCCAGCAGCTACCAGAACAGTTTAAATGAAAAACTGTTTTTT. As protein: CASSYQNSLNEKLFF.

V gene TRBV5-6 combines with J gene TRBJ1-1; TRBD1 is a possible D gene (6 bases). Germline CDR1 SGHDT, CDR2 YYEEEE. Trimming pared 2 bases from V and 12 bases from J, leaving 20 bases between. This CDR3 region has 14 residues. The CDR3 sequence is CASSLGTGGQMTFF. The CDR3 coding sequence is TGTGCCAGCAGCTTAGGCACCGGGGGGCAGATGACTTTCTTT.

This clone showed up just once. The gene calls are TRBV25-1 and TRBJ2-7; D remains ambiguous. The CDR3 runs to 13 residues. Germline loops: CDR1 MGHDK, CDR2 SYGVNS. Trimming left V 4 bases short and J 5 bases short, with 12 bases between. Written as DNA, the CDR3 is TGTGCCAGCAGTGGTACAATTCCCCACGAGCAGTACTTC. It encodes CASSGTIPHEQYF.

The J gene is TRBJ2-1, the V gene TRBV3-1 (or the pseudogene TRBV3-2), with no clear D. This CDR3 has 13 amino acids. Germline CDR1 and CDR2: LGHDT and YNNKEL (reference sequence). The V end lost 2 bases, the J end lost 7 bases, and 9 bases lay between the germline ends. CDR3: CASSQFSGNEQFF. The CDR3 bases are TGTGCCAGCAGCCAATTTTCCGGGAATGAGCAGTTCTTC.

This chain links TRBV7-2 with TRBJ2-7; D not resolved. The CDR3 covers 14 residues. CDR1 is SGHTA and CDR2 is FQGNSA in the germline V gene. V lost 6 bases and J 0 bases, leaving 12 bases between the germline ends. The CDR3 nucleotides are TGTGCCAGCAGTCAGAGATCGGGCTCCTACGAGCAGTACTTC. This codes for CASSQRSGSYEQYF.

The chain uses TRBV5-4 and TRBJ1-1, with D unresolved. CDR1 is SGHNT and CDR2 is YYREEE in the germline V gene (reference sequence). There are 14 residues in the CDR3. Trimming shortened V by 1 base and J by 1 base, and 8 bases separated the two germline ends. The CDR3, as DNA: TGTGCCAGCAGCTTGATTAGAAAGAACACTGAAGCTTTCTTT. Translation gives CASSLIRKNTEAFF.

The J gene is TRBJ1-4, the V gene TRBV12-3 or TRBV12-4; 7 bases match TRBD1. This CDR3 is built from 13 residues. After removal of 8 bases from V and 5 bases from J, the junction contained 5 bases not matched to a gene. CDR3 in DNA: TGTGCCAGCCAGGGACAGCCCAATGAAAAACTGTTTTTT. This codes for CASQGQPNEKLFF.

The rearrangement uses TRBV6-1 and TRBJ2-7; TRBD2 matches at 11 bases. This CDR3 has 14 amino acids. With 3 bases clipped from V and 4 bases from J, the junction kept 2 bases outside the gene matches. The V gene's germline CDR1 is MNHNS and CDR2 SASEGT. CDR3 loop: CASSDSGGGYEQYF. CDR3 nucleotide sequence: TGTGCCAGCAGTGATAGCGGGGGGGGGTACGAGCAGTACTTC.

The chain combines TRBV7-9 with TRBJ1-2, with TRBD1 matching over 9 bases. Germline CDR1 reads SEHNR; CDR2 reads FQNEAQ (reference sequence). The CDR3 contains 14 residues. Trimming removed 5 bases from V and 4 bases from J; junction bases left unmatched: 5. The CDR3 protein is CASSVGQGSYGYTF. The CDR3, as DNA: TGTGCCAGCAGCGTCGGACAGGGGTCCTATGGCTACACCTTC.

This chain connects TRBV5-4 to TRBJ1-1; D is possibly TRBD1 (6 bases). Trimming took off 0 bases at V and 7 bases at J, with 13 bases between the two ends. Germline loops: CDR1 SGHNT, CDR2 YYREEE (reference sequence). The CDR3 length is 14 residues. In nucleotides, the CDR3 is TGTGCCAGCAGCTTGGCCACCAACAGGGTTGAAGCTTTCTTT. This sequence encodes CASSLATNRVEAFF.

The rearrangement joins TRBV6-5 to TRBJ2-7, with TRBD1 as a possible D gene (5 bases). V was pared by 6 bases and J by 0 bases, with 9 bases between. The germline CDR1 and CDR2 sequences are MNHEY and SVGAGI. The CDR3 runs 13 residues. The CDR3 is CASRHRSSYEQYF. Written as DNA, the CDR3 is TGTGCCAGCAGGCACAGGAGCTCCTACGAGCAGTACTTC.

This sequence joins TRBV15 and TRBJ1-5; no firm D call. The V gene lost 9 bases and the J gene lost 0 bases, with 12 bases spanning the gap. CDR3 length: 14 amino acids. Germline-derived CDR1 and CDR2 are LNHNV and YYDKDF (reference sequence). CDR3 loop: CATREGFSNQPQHF. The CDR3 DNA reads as TGTGCCACGAGAGAGGGATTTAGCAATCAGCCCCAGCATTTT.

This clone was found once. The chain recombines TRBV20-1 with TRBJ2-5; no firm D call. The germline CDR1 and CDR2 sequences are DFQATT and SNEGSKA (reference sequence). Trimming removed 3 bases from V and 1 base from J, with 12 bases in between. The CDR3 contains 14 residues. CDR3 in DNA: TGCAGTGCTAGTAACCAGAACCTCCAAGAGACCCAGTACTTC. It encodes CSASNQNLQETQYF.

The CDR3 region has the DNA TGTGCCAGCAGCTCGCGGGTCGGGAGTTCGGGCGAGCAGTACTTC. It is translated as CASSSRVGSSGEQYF. The genes are TRBV5-5 and TRBJ2-7, with a tentative D call TRBD2 (6 bases). The V end lost 3 bases, the J end lost 6 bases, and 19 bases lay between the germline ends. The length of the CDR3 is 15 residues. CDR1 is SGHKS, CDR2 YYEKEE, per germline (reference sequence). The whole variable domain, filled in from reference TRBV5-5 and TRBJ2-7, reads DAGVTQSPTHLIKTRGQQVTLRCSPISGHKSVSWYQQVLGQGPQFIFQYYEKEERGRGNFPDRFSARQFPNYSSELNVNALLLGDSALYLCASSSRVGSSGEQYFGPGTRLTVT.

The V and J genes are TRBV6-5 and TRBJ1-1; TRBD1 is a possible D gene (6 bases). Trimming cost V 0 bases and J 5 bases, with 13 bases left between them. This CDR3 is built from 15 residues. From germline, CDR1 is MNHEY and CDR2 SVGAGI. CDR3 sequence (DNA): TGTGCCAGCAGTTACTCGAACAGGGTATATACTGAAGCTTTCTTT. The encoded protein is CASSYSNRVYTEAFF.

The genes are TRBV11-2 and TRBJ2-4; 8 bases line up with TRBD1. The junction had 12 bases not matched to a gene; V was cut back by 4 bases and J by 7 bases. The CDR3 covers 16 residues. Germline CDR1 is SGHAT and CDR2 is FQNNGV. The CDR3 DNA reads TGTGCCAGCAGCTCGACAGGGGACACCCGGTGGAACATTCAGTACTTC. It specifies CASSSTGDTRWNIQYF.